This TCR beta chain originates from a study of immune evolution from preneoplasia to lung adenocarcinoma. Study-wide results and limits: Later-stage lesions appeared to have more T cells, more diversity, less clonality.

Comment on this clone: Its antigen is not identified.

Each case's diagnosis was confirmed by two pathologists on H&E. The CDR3 is 14 amino acids. CDR1 and CDR2 (germline): LNHDA, SQIVND (reference sequence). Trimming stripped 5 bases from V and 5 bases from J, with 13 bases between. Sequenced by immunoSEQ multiplex PCR; TCRdb stores in-frame clones only, minus some. In the table there are a few thousand clones, approximately 85% of which are singletons. The chain uses TRBV19 and TRBJ2-1; D perhaps matches TRBD1 (5 bases). The receptor was derived from a person aged 45 to 59 with lung adenocarcinoma. The sequencing input was FFPE invasive lung adenocarcinoma tissue. The CDR3 nucleotides are TGTGCCAGTAGTCTCCGGACACCCGACAATGAGCAGTTCTTC. Translation gives CASSLRTPDNEQFF.